These 6 T cell receptor beta chains came from one sample sequenced in a study of graft-versus-host responses after intestinal transplantation. The repertoire was sequenced with immunoSEQ multiplex PCR; TCRdb's copy has only in-frame clones and lacks some. The profile covers tens of thousands of clones, with approximately 87% appearing a single time and about 1.1% taken by the ten largest. This specimen consisted of PBMCs, obtained around 28 days after intestinal transplant. All receptors come from a human patient who received an intestinal transplant, so some T cells may come from the graft donor.

The V gene is TRBV6-5, the J gene TRBJ1-2; D is uncertain. Trimming took off 0 bases at V and 2 bases at J, with 10 bases between the two ends. The CDR3 is 15 residues long. Germline V gives CDR1 MNHEY, CDR2 SVGAGI. CDR3 coding DNA: TGTGCCAGCAGTTACTCTGAGGTATCAAACTATGGCTACACCTTC. Translated: CASSYSEVSNYGYTF.

The rearrangement uses TRBV19 and TRBJ1-5; no firm D call. This CDR3 region has 15 residues. The germline V gene encodes CDR1 LNHDA and CDR2 SQIVND (reference sequence). The germline V and J ends were trimmed by 1 base and 3 bases, with 10 bases remaining between them. CDR3 in amino acids: CASSIARQDNQPQHF. CDR3 bases: TGTGCCAGTAGTATAGCCCGACAAGACAATCAGCCCCAGCATTTT.

This clone appeared a single time. The genes are TRBV18 and TRBJ2-4; perhaps D is TRBD1 or TRBD2 (6 bases each). The CDR3 consists of 17 residues. The V gene lost 0 bases and the J gene lost 0 bases, with 12 bases spanning the gap. The V gene's germline CDR1 is KGHSH and CDR2 LQKENI. The CDR3 is CASSPPGGTRAKNIQYF. The CDR3 DNA is TGTGCCAGCTCACCACCGGGCGGGACAAGAGCCAAAAACATTCAGTACTTC.

The chain employs TRBV6-5 and TRBJ2-7, with D possibly being TRBD1 or TRBD2 (6 bases each). The CDR3 is made up of 14 amino acids. Germline V lookup: CDR1 MNHEY, CDR2 SVGAGI. Trimming stripped 0 bases from V and 3 bases from J, with 9 bases between. The CDR3 nucleotides are TGTGCCAGCAGTTACTCGGGGGGCGGCTACGAGCAGTACTTC. Its translation: CASSYSGGGYEQYF.

The gene calls are TRBV29-1 and TRBJ2-7; D gene unclear. The germline V and J ends were trimmed by 7 bases and 1 base, with 11 bases remaining between them. CDR3 length: 12 residues. Germline CDR1 SQVTM, CDR2 ANQGSEA. CDR3 residues: CSGVDGSYEQYF. CDR3 coding DNA: TGCAGCGGTGTGGACGGATCCTACGAGCAGTACTTC.

The V and J genes are TRBV6-1 and TRBJ2-7, with D possibly being TRBD2 (5 bases). The germline gives CDR1 MNHNS, CDR2 SASEGT. Trimming removed 7 bases from V and 6 bases from J, with 22 bases in between. The CDR3 has 15 amino acids. This CDR3 reads CASTAGLGSRGEQYF. The CDR3 region has the DNA TGTGCCAGCACCGCCGGCCTGGGAAGTCGGGGCGAGCAGTACTTC.